The clone carrying this T cell receptor beta chain was seen many times. Its antigen is as yet unknown. Germline loops: CDR1 SGHAT, CDR2 FQNNGV. The CDR3 has 13 residues. V was pared by 2 bases and J by 3 bases, with 1 base of the junction left unmatched. This record comes from a study of blood T cells in healthy people across ages. At the level of the study: In model experiments, template switching was able to capture about one barcoded beta molecule for every two T cells that were present.

Study results and caveats: Observed TCR beta diversity showed a strong correlation with the percentage of naive T cells as measured by flow cytometry.

Together with a sample-barcoded 5' primer, a J-beta primer mix was included in a second PCR lasting roughly 6 to 12 cycles. MiXCR, applied by TCRdb to the 5' RACE reads, yields one record per CDR3 protein. This table holds roughly 1,700,000 distinct CDR3 sequences, 28% found once. Sequencing was carried out using blood. The rearrangement links TRBV11-2 to TRBJ2-7, with 7 bases matching TRBD1. The sequence came from a woman aged 25-40 years in good health. The CDR3: CASSLYRGYEQYF. The CDR3 DNA reads as TGTGCCAGCAGCTTATACAGGGGCTACGAGCAGTACTTC.